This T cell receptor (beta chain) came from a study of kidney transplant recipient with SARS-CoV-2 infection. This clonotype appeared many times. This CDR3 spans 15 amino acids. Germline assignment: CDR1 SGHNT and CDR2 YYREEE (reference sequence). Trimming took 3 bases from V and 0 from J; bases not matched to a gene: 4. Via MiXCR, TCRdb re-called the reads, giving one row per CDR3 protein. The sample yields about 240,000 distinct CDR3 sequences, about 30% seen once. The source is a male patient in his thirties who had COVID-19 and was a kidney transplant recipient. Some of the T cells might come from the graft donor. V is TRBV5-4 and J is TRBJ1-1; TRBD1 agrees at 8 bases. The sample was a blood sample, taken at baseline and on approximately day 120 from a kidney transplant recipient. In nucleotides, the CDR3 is TGTGCCAGCAGCTACAGGGGGGCTATGAACACTGAAGCTTTCTTT. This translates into CASSYRGAMNTEAFF.